Presented here are 26 T cell receptor beta chains from one specimen sequenced in a study of early T cells in non-severe SARS-CoV-2 infection. TCRdb analysed the 5' RACE reads with MiXCR anew, one entry per CDR3 protein. The table records tens of thousands of distinct CDR3 sequences, around 12% of them present only once. Sequenced sample: whole blood. The receptors come from an adult who was a healthcare worker with PCR-confirmed SARS-CoV-2 infection or an uninfected control (not recorded which).

This chain connects TRBV6-1 to TRBJ2-5; 8 positions agree with TRBD2. V shed 5 bases and J 4 bases; nucleotides not matched to a gene: 9. The CDR3 has 15 amino acids. The germline gives CDR1 MNHNS, CDR2 SASEGT. CDR3 bases: TGTGCCAGCAGTCTCGGGGACGCGGGAGGAGAGACCCAGTACTTC. Translating gives CASSLGDAGGETQYF.

This clonotype occurred once. One base away lies a much larger clone, so this may be a sequencing read error. This chain uses TRBV29-1 with TRBJ1-1, with 7 bases fitting TRBD1. V lost 6 bases to trimming and J lost 4 bases; unmatched junction nucleotides: 5. This CDR3 comprises 12 residues. The germline V gene has CDR1 SQVTM and CDR2 ANQGSEA. CDR3: CSVLTGITEAFF. The CDR3 bases are TGCAGCGTATTGACAGGGATCACTGAAGCTTTCTTT.

This clonotype was counted at least ten times. The gene calls are TRBV6-1 and TRBJ2-7; 7 nucleotides align to TRBD1. Germline V lookup: CDR1 MNHNS, CDR2 SASEGT. This CDR3 comprises 13 residues. Unmatched junction bases numbered 8, after V lost 7 bases and J lost 5 bases. Here the CDR3 DNA reads TGTGCCAGCACCAAGGACAGGACCAACGAGCAGTACTTC. Its protein is CASTKDRTNEQYF.

At least ten counts were recorded for this clonotype. V is TRBV11-3 and J is TRBJ2-3; D perhaps matches TRBD1 (6 bases). Per germline, CDR1 SGHNT and CDR2 YENEEA. CDR3 length equals 18 residues. V was shortened by 5 bases and J by 1 base, with 22 bases between the two germline ends. The CDR3 region has the DNA TGTGCCAGCAGCCACACTTACGGGACATCTTGGGGCACAGATACGCAGTATTTT. It yields the protein CASSHTYGTSWGTDTQYF.

This clonotype was recorded a few times. This sequence joins TRBV11-2 and TRBJ2-5; TRBD1 might be the D (6 bases). Germline CDR1 reads SGHAT; CDR2 reads FQNNGV. Deletions cut 2 bases from V and 2 bases from J, with 12 bases between. The CDR3 loop spans 15 amino acids. The DNA for the CDR3 is TGTGCCAGCAGCTTAATGGTCGACAGGCAAGAGACCCAGTACTTC. It yields the protein CASSLMVDRQETQYF. Combining the CDR3 with reference TRBV11-2 and TRBJ2-5 gives the whole variable domain EAGVAQSPRYKIIEKRQSVAFWCNPISGHATLYWYQQILGQGPKLLIQFQNNGVVDDSQLPKDRFSAERLKGVDSTLKIQPAKLEDSAVYLCASSLMVDRQETQYFGPGTRLLVL.

The gene calls are TRBV7-8 and TRBJ2-7; D possibly corresponds to TRBD2 (6 bases). The CDR3 is 14 residues long. The germline V gene encodes CDR1 SGHVS and CDR2 FQNEAQ. The germline V and J ends were trimmed by 4 bases and 2 bases, with 12 bases remaining between them. CDR3: CASSYDRGAYEQYF. The DNA for the CDR3 is TGTGCCAGCAGCTACGACCGCGGGGCCTACGAGCAGTACTTC.

The genes are TRBV28 and TRBJ2-7; 7 nucleotides agree with TRBD1. There are 12 residues in the CDR3. CDR1 and CDR2 (germline): MDHEN, SYDVKM. The V gene end was trimmed by 4 bases and the J gene end by 6 bases; junction bases not matched to a gene: 3. This CDR3 is CASSWNRGEQYF. The CDR3, as DNA: TGTGCCAGCAGTTGGAACAGGGGCGAGCAGTACTTC.

V and J are TRBV3-1 and TRBJ1-5; D is perhaps TRBD1 (6 bases). CDR1 and CDR2 from the germline V gene are LGHDT and YNNKEL (reference sequence). CDR3 length equals 16 residues. V shed 4 bases and J shed 9 bases, with 22 bases lying between them. For the CDR3, the DNA is TGTGCCAGCAGCCCAAGCGGGGGCCTGGGGGAATGGCCCCAGCATTTT. Protein: CASSPSGGLGEWPQHF.

For this clonotype: Sequence at one end of the junction differs from germline and may be a read error. The chain joins TRBV28 to TRBJ1-1; 9 nucleotides align to TRBD1. The CDR3 sequence is 14 residues long. Looked up from germline, CDR1 is MDHEN and CDR2 is SYDVKM. The CDR3 reads CASRGGQGRGEAFF. The CDR3 nucleotides are TGTGCCAGCAGGGGCGGACAGGGGAGAGGTGAAGCCTTCTTT.

The chain combines TRBV3-1 with TRBJ2-7; D is possibly TRBD2 (5 bases). The germline gives CDR1 LGHDT, CDR2 YNNKEL (reference sequence). V lost 1 base, J lost 4 bases, and 5 bases lay in between. The length of the CDR3 is 12 residues. CDR3: CASSQAGYEQYF. The CDR3 DNA reads TGTGCCAGCAGCCAAGCGGGGTACGAGCAGTACTTC.

This chain joins TRBV6-4 and TRBJ1-1; 8 nucleotides line up with TRBD1. This CDR3 is built from 15 residues. V lost 7 bases, J lost 1 base, and 8 bases stayed unmatched. Germline CDR1 and CDR2: MRHNA and SNTAGT. CDR3 nucleotides: TGTGCCAGCACCGGGACAGGACATACGAACACTGAAGCTTTCTTT. This encodes CASTGTGHTNTEAFF.

This clonotype appeared many times. This chain links TRBV5-5 with TRBJ2-1; D perhaps matches TRBD1 (6 bases). This CDR3 is built from 15 residues. V lost 4 bases to trimming and J lost 8 bases, with 19 bases between them. Germline V gives CDR1 SGHKS, CDR2 YYEKEE (reference sequence). This chain's CDR3 is CASSPAGQTKDEQFF. The CDR3 nucleotides are TGTGCCAGCAGCCCTGCTGGACAGACCAAAGATGAGCAGTTCTTC.

This clonotype was detected ten times or more. The chain employs TRBV11-2 and TRBJ2-7; possibly TRBD1 for D (9 bases). Germline V gives CDR1 SGHAT, CDR2 FQNNGV. CDR3 length: 20 amino acids. Trimming cost V 10 bases and J 1 base, with 35 bases left between them. Written as DNA, the CDR3 is TGTGCCACGGGGGTTTTGGTGCCGGACAGGGGAGTAGCGGGGTCCTACGAGCAGTACTTC. Its translation: CATGVLVPDRGVAGSYEQYF.

This clonotype was picked up a small number of times. The chain carries TRBV11-2 and TRBJ2-1, with a tentative D call TRBD1 (5 bases). Germline V gives CDR1 SGHAT, CDR2 FQNNGV. The CDR3 has 15 amino acids. V gave up 5 bases and J gave up 4 bases, with 15 bases separating them. The CDR3 DNA follows: TGTGCCAGCAGCCCAAAAATCAGGGAATACAATGAGCAGTTCTTC. It codes for CASSPKIREYNEQFF.

This clonotype has a count of ten or more. This chain uses TRBV6-2 or TRBV6-3 with TRBJ1-1; D unclear. The CDR3 is 13 residues long. Germline lookup yields CDR1 MNHEY and CDR2 SVGEGT. V was pared by 4 bases and J by 2 bases, with 8 bases between. The CDR3 region has the DNA TGTGCCAGCAGTTCACTCCGAAACACTGAAGCTTTCTTT. Its protein product is CASSSLRNTEAFF.

This clonotype was recorded at least ten times. The chain carries TRBV19 and TRBJ2-7; 9 bases line up with TRBD2. CDR1 and CDR2 (germline): LNHDA, SQIVND (reference sequence). V lost 8 bases to trimming and J lost 5 bases; unmatched junction nucleotides: 7. CDR3 length: 13 amino acids. DNA for the CDR3: TGTGCCAGTCGGCGGGAGGGCGGAAACGAGCAGTACTTC. It encodes CASRREGGNEQYF.

This clonotype was observed a handful of times. The V call is TRBV12-3 or TRBV12-4, the J call TRBJ2-1; the match to TRBD2 covers 9 bases. Trimming cost V 5 bases and J 9 bases; bases outside gene matches: 11. CDR3 length: 15 residues. The CDR3: CASSDSGGPGGEQFF. Here the CDR3 DNA reads TGTGCCAGCAGTGACAGCGGGGGGCCTGGAGGTGAGCAGTTCTTC.

This clonotype occurred a few times. The chain joins TRBV6-5 to TRBJ2-7, with a possible D match to TRBD1 (5 bases). There are 15 residues in the CDR3. Trimming pared 0 bases from V and 6 bases from J, leaving 15 bases between. Germline CDR1 MNHEY, CDR2 SVGAGI. The CDR3 protein is CASSYSKGWMAEQYF. The DNA of the CDR3 is TGTGCCAGCAGTTACTCGAAGGGGTGGATGGCCGAGCAGTACTTC.

This clonotype was seen only a few times. This chain's CDR3 is CASSILAGEETQYF. CDR3 in DNA: TGTGCCAGCAGCATACTAGCGGGGGAAGAGACCCAGTACTTC. The genes are TRBV7-6 and TRBJ2-5; 11 nucleotides align to TRBD2. Germline assignment: CDR1 SGHVS and CDR2 FNYEAQ. This CDR3 is 14 amino acids long. V gave up 5 bases and J gave up 3 bases; unmatched junction bases: 2.

The CDR3 DNA reads TGCAGTGCCCCGAGGGGGACAGGTCTATACAATGAGCAGTTCTTC. Translating gives CSAPRGTGLYNEQFF. The chain joins TRBV20-1 to TRBJ2-1; the match to TRBD1 covers 8 bases. This CDR3 has 15 residues. With V trimmed by 6 bases and J by 4 bases, 11 bases remained unmatched. Germline V gene lookup returns CDR1 DFQATT and CDR2 SNEGSKA (reference sequence).

This clonotype was seen ten or more times. V is TRBV5-1 and J is TRBJ2-1; maybe TRBD2 (6 bases). This CDR3 contains 16 residues. V dropped 4 bases and J dropped 2 bases, with 16 bases sitting between them. Germline V CDR1 and CDR2: SGHRS, YFSETQ. CDR3 DNA: TGCGCCAGCAGCCTCCCCAACCGACTAGCCTACAATGAGCAGTTCTTC. Residues: CASSLPNRLAYNEQFF.

The V gene is TRBV5-1, the J gene TRBJ1-1; D gene ambiguous. Germline CDR1 is SGHRS and CDR2 is YFSETQ. Trimming pared 2 bases from V and 1 base from J, leaving 6 bases between. The length of the CDR3 is 13 residues. This chain's CDR3 is CASSFPPNTEAFF. Here the CDR3 DNA reads TGCGCCAGCAGCTTCCCTCCGAACACTGAAGCTTTCTTT.

This clonotype has only a few counts. This chain joins TRBV11-2 and TRBJ2-7; D may match TRBD1 or TRBD2 (5 bases each). The V gene lost 2 bases and the J gene lost 2 bases, with 13 bases spanning the gap. This CDR3 region has 15 residues. The germline V gene encodes CDR1 SGHAT and CDR2 FQNNGV. Here the CDR3 reads CASSLPRDATYEQYF. The CDR3 DNA reads TGTGCCAGCAGCTTACCCCGGGACGCCACCTACGAGCAGTACTTC. The entire variable domain, with the rest obtained from reference TRBV11-2 and TRBJ2-7, is as follows: EAGVAQSPRYKIIEKRQSVAFWCNPISGHATLYWYQQILGQGPKLLIQFQNNGVVDDSQLPKDRFSAERLKGVDSTLKIQPAKLEDSAVYLCASSLPRDATYEQYFGPGTRLTVT.

This clonotype appeared a few times. The chain couples TRBV28 to TRBJ2-1; 7 bases match TRBD2. Per the germline V gene, CDR1 is MDHEN and CDR2 is SYDVKM. The CDR3 runs 16 residues. The V and J ends lost 3 bases and 8 bases, in that order; junction bases with no gene match: 13. The CDR3 sequence is CASSFVMRGSKDEQFF. Here the CDR3 DNA reads TGTGCCAGCAGTTTTGTAATGCGCGGGAGTAAGGATGAGCAGTTCTTC.

In this sample, this clonotype turned up a few times. V is TRBV5-4 and J is TRBJ2-3; no reliable D call. The length of the CDR3 is 15 residues. The ends were cut back, 2 bases at V and 1 base at J, with 11 bases in the middle. The germline V gene has CDR1 SGHNT and CDR2 YYREEE (reference sequence). DNA for the CDR3: TGTGCCAGCAGCTTTCGGGTTCTCGGCACAGATACGCAGTATTTT. Amino acids: CASSFRVLGTDTQYF.

This clonotype was observed at least ten times. This rearrangement joins TRBV7-2 to TRBJ1-1, with 7 bases identical to TRBD1. Germline trimming cut 5 bases from V and 4 bases from J; bases unmatched to any gene: 13. Germline V CDR1 and CDR2: SGHTA, FQGNSA. This CDR3 is built from 16 residues. DNA of the CDR3: TGTGCCAGCAGCCACCCGTATGGGACAGTGACCACTGAAGCTTTCTTT. Its translation: CASSHPYGTVTTEAFF.